This T cell receptor beta chain was observed in a study of CD8 T cells in Susac syndrome. The wider study: Patients with Susac syndrome were therapy-naive, taking corticosteroids, with some also receiving intravenous immunoglobulin, or taking intravenous immunoglobulin alone at the time their blood was drawn. Study results and limitations: The CD4+ T cell repertoires in Susac syndrome did not show any clonal expansion.

It was with random hexamers that 0.5 to 1 ug RNA was reverse transcribed. Multiplex immunoSEQ PCR targeted 54 Vbeta and 13 Jbeta TCR beta segments. TCRdb re-derived calls from the immunoSEQ multiplex PCR reads in MiXCR, one entry per CDR3 protein. Among tens of thousands of distinct CDR3 sequences listed, about 93% were seen once. In blood CD8+ and CD4+ T cells, TCR beta underwent sequencing. As to this clonotype: The antigen is unknown.

CDR3 length: 15 amino acids. V dropped 7 bases and J dropped 0; count of bases not matched to a gene: 5. The germline gives CDR1 LGHDT, CDR2 YNNKEL (reference sequence). The TCR was taken from a human donor with Susac syndrome. The specimen sequenced was CD4+ T cells from PBMCs. The chain uses TRBV3-1 and TRBJ2-1; 8 bases match TRBD2. CDR3 region: CASILSGTSYNEQFF. The DNA of the CDR3 is TGTGCCAGCATCCTTAGCGGGACCTCCTACAATGAGCAGTTCTTC.